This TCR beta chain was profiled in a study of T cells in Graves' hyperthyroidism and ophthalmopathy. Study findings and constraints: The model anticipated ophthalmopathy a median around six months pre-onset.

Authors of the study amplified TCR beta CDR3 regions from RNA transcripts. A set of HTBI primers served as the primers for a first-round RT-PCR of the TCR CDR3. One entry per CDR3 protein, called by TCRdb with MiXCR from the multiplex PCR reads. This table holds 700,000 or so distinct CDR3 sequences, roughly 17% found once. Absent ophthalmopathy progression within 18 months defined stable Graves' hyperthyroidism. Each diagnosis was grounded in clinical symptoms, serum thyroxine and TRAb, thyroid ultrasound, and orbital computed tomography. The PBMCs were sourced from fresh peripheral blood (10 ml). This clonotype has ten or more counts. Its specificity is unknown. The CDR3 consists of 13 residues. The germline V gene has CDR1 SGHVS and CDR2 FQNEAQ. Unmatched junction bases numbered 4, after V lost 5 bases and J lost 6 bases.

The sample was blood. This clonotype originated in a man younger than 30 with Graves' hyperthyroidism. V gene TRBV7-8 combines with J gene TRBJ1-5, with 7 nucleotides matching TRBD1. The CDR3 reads CASSRQGSQPQHF. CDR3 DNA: TGTGCCAGCAGCAGACAGGGAAGTCAGCCCCAGCATTTT.